This T cell receptor (beta chain) was obtained from a study of cytomegalovirus exposure and HLA in healthy donors. Points on this clone: Its target is not known.

Here immunoSEQ multiplex PCR was the method, and the copy in TCRdb shows in-frame clones only, minus some. The sample lists 250,000 to 350,000 clones; approximately 90% were seen once. Study-wide results and limits: Investigators reported 164 TCR beta chains as tied to cytomegalovirus. A classifier reportedly called cytomegalovirus status with high sensitivity and specificity.

These donors were members of the approximately 110-subject validation cohort, a group separate from the approximately 640-subject first cohort. The TCR originated in a woman in her late teens or twenties in good health and CMV-seronegative. Sequencing was done on a sample of PBMCs.

In DNA form, the CDR3 reads TGTGCCAGTAGACCAAGGGACAGCGCCTACGAGCAGTACTTC. Protein sequence: CASRPRDSAYEQYF. This chain connects TRBV19 to TRBJ2-7; 7 bases are a match to TRBD1. Trimming cost V 6 bases and J 2 bases; bases outside gene matches: 7. Germline V gene lookup returns CDR1 LNHDA and CDR2 SQIVND (reference sequence). The CDR3 totals 14 residues.